This T cell receptor (beta chain) was identified in a study of human T cells and chemical hapten exposure. Study results and limitations: Sensitizing with DPC caused no change in TCRs above 1 in 1000 frequency. A positive correlation with patch test score was shown by PT1 expanded TCR counts.

Time point meaning: patch test 1, 2 weeks after DPC sensitization. Treatment in this sample: therapeutic diphenylcyclopropenone sensitization with weekly scalp DPC. A note on this clonotype: Its antigen is still unknown.

Trimming left V 2 bases short and J 7 bases short, with 14 bases between. Looked up from germline, CDR1 is MNHEY and CDR2 is SVGEGT. There are 14 residues in the CDR3. Unique molecular identifiers were attached to individual cDNA molecules within the library. TCRdb ran MiXCR on the RACE reads and lists one entry per CDR3 protein. Among roughly 180,000 distinct CDR3 sequences listed, approximately 14% were seen once. This receptor was taken from a woman aged 25 to 45 with alopecia areata. Some clones in this sample may be carry-over from other donors' samples. The gene calls are TRBV6-2 or TRBV6-3 and TRBJ2-5; possibly TRBD2 for D (5 bases). The sample consisted of whole blood, taken in connection with sensitization to the hapten diphenylcyclopropenone (DPC). CDR3 residues: CASSYQAVRGTQYF. The CDR3 DNA follows: TGTGCCAGCAGTTACCAGGCGGTCCGGGGGACCCAGTACTTC.